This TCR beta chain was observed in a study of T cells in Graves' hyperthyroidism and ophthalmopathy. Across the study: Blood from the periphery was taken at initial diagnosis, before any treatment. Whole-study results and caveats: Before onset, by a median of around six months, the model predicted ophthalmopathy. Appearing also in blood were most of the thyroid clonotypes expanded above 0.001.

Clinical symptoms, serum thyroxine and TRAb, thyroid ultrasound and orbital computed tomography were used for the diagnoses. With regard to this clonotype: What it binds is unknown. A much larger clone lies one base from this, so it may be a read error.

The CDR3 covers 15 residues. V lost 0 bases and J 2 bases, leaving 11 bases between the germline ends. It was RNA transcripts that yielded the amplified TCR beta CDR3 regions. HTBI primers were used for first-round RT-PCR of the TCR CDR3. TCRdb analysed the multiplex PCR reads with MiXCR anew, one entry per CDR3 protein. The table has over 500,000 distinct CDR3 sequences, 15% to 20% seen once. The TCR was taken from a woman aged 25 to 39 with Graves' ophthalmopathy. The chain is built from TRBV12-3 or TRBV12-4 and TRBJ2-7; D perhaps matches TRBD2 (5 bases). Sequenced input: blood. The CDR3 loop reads CASSLALGSPYEQYF. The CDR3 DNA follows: TGTGCCAGCAGTTTAGCGCTAGGGAGCCCCTACGAGCAGTACTTC.